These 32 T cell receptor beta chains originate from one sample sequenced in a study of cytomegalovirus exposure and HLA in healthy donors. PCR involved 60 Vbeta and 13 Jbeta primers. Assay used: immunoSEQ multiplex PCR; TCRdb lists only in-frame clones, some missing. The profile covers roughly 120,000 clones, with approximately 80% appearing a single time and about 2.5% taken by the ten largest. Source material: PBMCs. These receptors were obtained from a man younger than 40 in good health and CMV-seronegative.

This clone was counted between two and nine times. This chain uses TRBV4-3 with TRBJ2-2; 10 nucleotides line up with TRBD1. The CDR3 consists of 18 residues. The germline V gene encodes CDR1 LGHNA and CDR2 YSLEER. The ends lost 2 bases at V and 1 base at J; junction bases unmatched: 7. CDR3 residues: CASSQNPGQGRNTGELFF. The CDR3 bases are TGCGCCAGCAGCCAAAATCCGGGACAGGGGAGGAACACCGGGGAGCTGTTTTTT.

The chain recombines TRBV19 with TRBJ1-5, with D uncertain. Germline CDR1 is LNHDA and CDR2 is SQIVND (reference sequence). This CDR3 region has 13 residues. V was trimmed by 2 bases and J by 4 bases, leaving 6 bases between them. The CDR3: CASSISGNQPQHF. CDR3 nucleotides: TGTGCCAGTAGTATATCGGGTAATCAGCCCCAGCATTTT.

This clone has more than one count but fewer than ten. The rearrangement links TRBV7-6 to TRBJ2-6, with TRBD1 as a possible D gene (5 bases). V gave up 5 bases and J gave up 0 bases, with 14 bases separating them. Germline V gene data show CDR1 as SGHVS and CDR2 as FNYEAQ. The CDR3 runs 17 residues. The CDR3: CASSESRTHSGANVLTF. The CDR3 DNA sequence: TGTGCCAGCAGCGAATCTAGGACACACTCTGGGGCCAACGTCCTGACTTTC.

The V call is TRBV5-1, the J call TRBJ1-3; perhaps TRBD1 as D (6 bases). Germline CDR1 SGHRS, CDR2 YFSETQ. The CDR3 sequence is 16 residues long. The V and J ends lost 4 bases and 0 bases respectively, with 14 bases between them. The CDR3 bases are TGCGCCAGCAGCCAACCGGACAGTACCTCTGGAAACACCATATATTTT. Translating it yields CASSQPDSTSGNTIYF.

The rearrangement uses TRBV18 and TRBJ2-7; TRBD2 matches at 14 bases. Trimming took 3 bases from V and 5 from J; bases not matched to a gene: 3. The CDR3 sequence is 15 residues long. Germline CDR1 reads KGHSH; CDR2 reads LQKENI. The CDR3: CASSPPGLAGDEQYF. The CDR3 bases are TGTGCCAGCTCACCCCCGGGACTAGCGGGAGACGAGCAGTACTTC.

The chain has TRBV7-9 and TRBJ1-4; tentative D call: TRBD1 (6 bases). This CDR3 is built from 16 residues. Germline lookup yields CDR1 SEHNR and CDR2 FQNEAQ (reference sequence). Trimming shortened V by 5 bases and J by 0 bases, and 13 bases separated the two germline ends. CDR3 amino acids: CASSPPRGATNEKLFF. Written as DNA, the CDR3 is TGTGCCAGCAGCCCCCCCAGGGGAGCAACTAATGAAAAACTGTTTTTT.

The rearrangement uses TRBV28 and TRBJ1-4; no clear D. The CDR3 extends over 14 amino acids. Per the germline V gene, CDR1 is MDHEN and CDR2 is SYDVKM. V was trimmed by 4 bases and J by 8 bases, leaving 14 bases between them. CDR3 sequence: CASSSQGGWEKLFF. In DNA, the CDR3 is TGTGCCAGCAGTTCTCAAGGAGGGTGGGAAAAACTGTTTTTT.

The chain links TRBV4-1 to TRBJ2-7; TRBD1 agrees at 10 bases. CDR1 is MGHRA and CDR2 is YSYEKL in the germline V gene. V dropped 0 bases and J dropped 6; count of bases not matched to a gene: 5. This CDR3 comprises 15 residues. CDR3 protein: CASSQEGQGTSEQYF. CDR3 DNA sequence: TGCGCCAGCAGCCAAGAGGGACAGGGGACCTCCGAGCAGTACTTC.

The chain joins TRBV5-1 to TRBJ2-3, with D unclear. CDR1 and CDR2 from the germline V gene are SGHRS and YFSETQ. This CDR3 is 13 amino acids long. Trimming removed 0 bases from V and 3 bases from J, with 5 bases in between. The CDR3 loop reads CASSLGGTDTQYF. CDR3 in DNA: TGCGCCAGCAGCTTGGGCGGAACAGATACGCAGTATTTT.

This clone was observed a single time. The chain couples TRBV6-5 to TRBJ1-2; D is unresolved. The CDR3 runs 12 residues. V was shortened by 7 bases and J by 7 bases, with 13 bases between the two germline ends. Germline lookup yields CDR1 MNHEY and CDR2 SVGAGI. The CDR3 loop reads CASTRGVLGYTF. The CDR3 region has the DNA TGTGCCAGCACCCGGGGAGTCCTTGGCTACACCTTC.

DNA for the CDR3: TGCGCCAGCAGCTTTGGGGCGGGACTAGACTACAATGAGCAGTTCTTC. Encoded protein: CASSFGAGLDYNEQFF. The chain uses TRBV5-1 and TRBJ2-1; 8 positions agree with TRBD2. The length of the CDR3 is 16 residues. With 2 bases clipped from V and 3 bases from J, the junction kept 7 bases outside the gene matches. The germline CDR1 and CDR2 sequences are SGHRS and YFSETQ.

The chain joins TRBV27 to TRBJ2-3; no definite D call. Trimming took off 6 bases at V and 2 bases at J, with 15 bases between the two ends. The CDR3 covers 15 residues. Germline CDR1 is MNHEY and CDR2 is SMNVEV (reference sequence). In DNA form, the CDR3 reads TGTGCCAGCAGGCCCAAGCTGCTTTACACAGATACGCAGTATTTT. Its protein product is CASRPKLLYTDTQYF.

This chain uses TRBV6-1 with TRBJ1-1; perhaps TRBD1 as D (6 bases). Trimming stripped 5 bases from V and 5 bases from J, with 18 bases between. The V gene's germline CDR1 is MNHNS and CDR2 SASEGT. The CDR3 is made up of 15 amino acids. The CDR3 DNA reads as TGTGCCAGCAGTAAAAGAGGGGGTGCACGGACTGAAGCTTTCTTT. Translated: CASSKRGGARTEAFF.

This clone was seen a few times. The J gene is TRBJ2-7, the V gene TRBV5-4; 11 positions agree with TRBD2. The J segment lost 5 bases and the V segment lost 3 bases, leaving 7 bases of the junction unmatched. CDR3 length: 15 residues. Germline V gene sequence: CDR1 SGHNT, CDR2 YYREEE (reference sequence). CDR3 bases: TGTGCCAGCAGCTCGATTAGCGGGAGGGGGAACGAGCAGTACTTC. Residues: CASSSISGRGNEQYF. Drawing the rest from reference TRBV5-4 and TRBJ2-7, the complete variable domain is ETGVTQSPTHLIKTRGQQVTLRCSSQSGHNTVSWYQQALGQGPQFIFQYYREEENGRGNFPPRFSGLQFPNYSSELNVNALELDDSALYLCASSSISGRGNEQYFGPGTRLTVT.

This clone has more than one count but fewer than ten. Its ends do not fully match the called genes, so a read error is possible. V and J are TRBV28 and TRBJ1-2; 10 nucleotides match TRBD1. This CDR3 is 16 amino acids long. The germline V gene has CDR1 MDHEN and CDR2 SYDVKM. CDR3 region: CASSPTWDRGLRGYPF. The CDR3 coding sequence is TGTGCCAGCAGCCCCACATGGGACAGGGGATTGAGGGGCTACCCCTTC.

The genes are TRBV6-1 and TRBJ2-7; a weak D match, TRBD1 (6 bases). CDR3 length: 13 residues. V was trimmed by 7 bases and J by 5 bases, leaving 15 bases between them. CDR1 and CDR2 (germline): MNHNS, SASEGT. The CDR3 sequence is CASTLQGPDEQYF. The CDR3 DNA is TGTGCCAGCACCCTGCAGGGGCCGGACGAGCAGTACTTC.

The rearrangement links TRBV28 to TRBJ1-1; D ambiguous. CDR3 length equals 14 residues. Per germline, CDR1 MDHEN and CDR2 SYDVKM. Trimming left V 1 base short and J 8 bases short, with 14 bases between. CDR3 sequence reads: CASSLLAQPEEAFF. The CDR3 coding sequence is TGTGCCAGCAGTTTATTGGCACAGCCAGAGGAAGCTTTCTTT.

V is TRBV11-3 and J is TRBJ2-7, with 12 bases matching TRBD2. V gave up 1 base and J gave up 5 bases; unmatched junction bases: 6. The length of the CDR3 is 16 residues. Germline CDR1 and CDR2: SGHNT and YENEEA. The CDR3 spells CASSLGLAGVLNEQYF. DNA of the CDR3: TGTGCCAGCAGCTTAGGACTAGCGGGAGTTTTAAACGAGCAGTACTTC.

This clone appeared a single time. CDR3 in amino acids: CASSSGTSGNSYEQYF. Here the CDR3 DNA reads TGTGCCAGCAGCTCAGGGACTAGCGGAAACTCCTACGAGCAGTACTTC. This rearrangement joins TRBV7-9 to TRBJ2-5; 11 bases align to TRBD2. The DNA end lines up better with TRBJ2-7; the J call may be wrong. This CDR3 has 16 amino acids. CDR1 is SEHNR, CDR2 FQNEAQ, per germline (reference sequence).

CDR3 residues: CASSSKPGQQETQYF. The CDR3 DNA is TGTGCCAGCAGTTCTAAACCGGGACAGCAAGAGACCCAGTACTTC. The chain joins TRBV2 to TRBJ2-5; TRBD1 aligns across 7 bases. Trimming removed 5 bases from V and 2 bases from J; junction bases left unmatched: 8. The CDR3 spans 15 residues. Germline lookup yields CDR1 SNHLY and CDR2 FYNNEI.

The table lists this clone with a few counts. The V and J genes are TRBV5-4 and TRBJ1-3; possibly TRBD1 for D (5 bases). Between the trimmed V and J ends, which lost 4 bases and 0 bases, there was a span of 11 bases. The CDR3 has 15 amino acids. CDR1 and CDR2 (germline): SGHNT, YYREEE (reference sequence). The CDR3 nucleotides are TGTGCCAGCAGCACACGCGGACACTCTGGAAACACCATATATTTT. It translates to CASSTRGHSGNTIYF.

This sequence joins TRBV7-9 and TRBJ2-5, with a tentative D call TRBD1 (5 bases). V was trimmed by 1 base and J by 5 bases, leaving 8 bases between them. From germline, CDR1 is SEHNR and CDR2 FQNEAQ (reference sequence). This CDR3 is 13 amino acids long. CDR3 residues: CASSLEGWETQYF. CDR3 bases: TGTGCCAGCAGCTTAGAGGGGTGGGAGACCCAGTACTTC.

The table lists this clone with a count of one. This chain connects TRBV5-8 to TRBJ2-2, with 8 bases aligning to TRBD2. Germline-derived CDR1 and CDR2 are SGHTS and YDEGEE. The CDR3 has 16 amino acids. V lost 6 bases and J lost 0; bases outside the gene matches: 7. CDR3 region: CASIPGGGSNTGELFF. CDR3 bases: TGTGCCAGCATACCGGGGGGGGGATCGAACACCGGGGAGCTGTTTTTT.

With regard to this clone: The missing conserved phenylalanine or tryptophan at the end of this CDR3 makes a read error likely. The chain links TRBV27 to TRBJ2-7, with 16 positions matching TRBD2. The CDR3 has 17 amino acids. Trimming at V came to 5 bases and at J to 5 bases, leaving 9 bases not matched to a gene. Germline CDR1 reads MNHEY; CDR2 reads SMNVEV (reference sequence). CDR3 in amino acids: CASSRLGTSGRANEQYL. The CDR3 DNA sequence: TGTGCCAGCAGTAGACTTGGGACTAGCGGGAGGGCTAACGAGCAGTACCTC.

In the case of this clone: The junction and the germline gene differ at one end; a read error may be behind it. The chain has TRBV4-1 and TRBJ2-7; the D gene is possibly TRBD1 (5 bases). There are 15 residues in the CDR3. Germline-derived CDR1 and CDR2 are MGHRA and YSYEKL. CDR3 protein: CVSSHPLGAPDEQYF. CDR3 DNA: TGCGTCAGCAGCCACCCCCTAGGGGCTCCGGACGAGCAGTACTTC.

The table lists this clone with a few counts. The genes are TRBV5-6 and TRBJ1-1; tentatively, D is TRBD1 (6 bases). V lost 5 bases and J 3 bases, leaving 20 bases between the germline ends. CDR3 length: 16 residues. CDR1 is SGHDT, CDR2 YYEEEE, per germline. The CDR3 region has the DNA TGTGCCAGCAGTAGTGGGGGCTTGTCGTGGCACACTGAAGCTTTCTTT. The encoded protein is CASSSGGLSWHTEAFF.

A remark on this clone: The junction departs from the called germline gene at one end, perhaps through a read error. The CDR3 is CASSLAAGEYGQYF. The CDR3 DNA is TGTGCCAGCAGCTTAGCAGCGGGAGAGTACGGGCAGTACTTC. The V call is TRBV5-6, the J call TRBJ2-7; 8 bases are shared with TRBD2. This CDR3 region has 14 residues. CDR1 is SGHDT and CDR2 is YYEEEE in the germline V gene.

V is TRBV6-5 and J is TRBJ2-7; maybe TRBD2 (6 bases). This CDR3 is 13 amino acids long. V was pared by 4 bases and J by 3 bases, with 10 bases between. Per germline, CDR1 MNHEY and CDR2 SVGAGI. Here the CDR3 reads CASSSRGGYEQYF. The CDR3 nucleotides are TGTGCCAGCAGTTCGAGGGGAGGCTACGAGCAGTACTTC.

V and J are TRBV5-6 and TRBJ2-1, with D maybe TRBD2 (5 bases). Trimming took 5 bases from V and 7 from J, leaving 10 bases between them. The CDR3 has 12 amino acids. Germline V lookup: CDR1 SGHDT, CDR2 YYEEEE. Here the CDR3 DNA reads TGTGCCAGCAGTTTAGCGAGGAATGAGCAGTTCTTC. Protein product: CASSLARNEQFF.

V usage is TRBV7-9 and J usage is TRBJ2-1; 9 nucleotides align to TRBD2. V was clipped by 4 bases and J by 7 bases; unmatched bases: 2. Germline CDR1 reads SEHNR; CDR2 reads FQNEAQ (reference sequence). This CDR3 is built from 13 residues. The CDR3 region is CASSSGLANEQFF. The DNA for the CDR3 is TGTGCCAGCAGCTCCGGACTAGCGAATGAGCAGTTCTTC.

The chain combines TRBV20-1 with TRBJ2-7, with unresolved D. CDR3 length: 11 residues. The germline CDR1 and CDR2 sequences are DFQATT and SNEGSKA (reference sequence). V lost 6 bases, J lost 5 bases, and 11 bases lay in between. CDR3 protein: CSAQTRDEQYF. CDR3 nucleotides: TGCAGTGCGCAGACTCGTGACGAGCAGTACTTC.

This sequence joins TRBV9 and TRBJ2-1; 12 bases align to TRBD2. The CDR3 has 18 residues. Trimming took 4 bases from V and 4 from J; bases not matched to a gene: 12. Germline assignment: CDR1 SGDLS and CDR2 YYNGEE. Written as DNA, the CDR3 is TGTGCCAGCAGCCCCTGGGGGGAGACTAGCGGGGGTTACAATGAGCAGTTCTTC. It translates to CASSPWGETSGGYNEQFF.